The 17 T cell receptor beta chains below all came from one sample that was sequenced in a study of T cells after yellow fever vaccination. TCRdb re-derived calls from the 5' RACE reads in MiXCR, one entry per CDR3 protein. The table has about 170,000 distinct CDR3 sequences, 6.2% seen once. The sample was CD4+ T cells sorted from PBMCs, taken on the day of the first yellow fever vaccination. The receptors were gathered from a man between 18 and 35 years old who received the YFV17D yellow fever vaccine.

The CDR3, as DNA: TGTGCCAGCAGTTCCGGACAGCAAGGACACTACGAGCAGTACTTC. Its translation: CASSSGQQGHYEQYF. This chain joins TRBV12-3 or TRBV12-4 and TRBJ2-7, with D tentatively TRBD1 (6 bases). The CDR3 contains 15 residues. The V and J ends lost 4 bases and 3 bases respectively, with 16 bases between them.

In DNA form, the CDR3 reads TGTGCCAGCAGCCCCCAGGGAGCGGGAGCCCTCTACGAGCAGTACTTC. Its protein product is CASSPQGAGALYEQYF. The V and J genes are TRBV14 and TRBJ2-7; 8 bases are a match to TRBD2. The V gene's germline CDR1 is SGHDN and CDR2 FVKESK. The CDR3 extends over 16 amino acids. V lost 4 bases, J lost 3 bases, and 11 bases stayed unmatched.

The J gene is TRBJ2-7, the V gene TRBV5-1, with 7 nucleotides matching TRBD1. Germline CDR1 is SGHRS and CDR2 is YFSETQ. The CDR3 consists of 15 residues. Trimming cost V 3 bases and J 1 base; bases outside gene matches: 7. For the CDR3, the DNA is TGCGCCAGCAGCTCCGGGACAGTTTATTCCTACGAGCAGTACTTC. Translated: CASSSGTVYSYEQYF.

In this sample, this clonotype turned up a few times. J is TRBJ2-4 and V is TRBV6-2 or TRBV6-3; a possible D gene is TRBD1 (5 bases). Germline loops: CDR1 MNHEY, CDR2 SVGEGT. Trimming removed 2 bases from V and 0 bases from J, with 17 bases in between. CDR3 length: 18 residues. CDR3 sequence: CASSYGSARAVAKNIQYF. The CDR3, as DNA: TGTGCCAGCAGTTACGGATCCGCCAGGGCTGTAGCCAAAAACATTCAGTACTTC.

This chain uses TRBV27 with TRBJ2-3; TRBD2 matches 7 bases. Per germline, CDR1 MNHEY and CDR2 SMNVEV (reference sequence). V was pared by 2 bases and J by 1 base, with 6 bases of the junction left unmatched. The CDR3 runs 16 residues. In DNA form, the CDR3 reads TGTGCCAGCAGTTTAGAGGGAACTAGCGGCACAGATACGCAGTATTTT. This codes for CASSLEGTSGTDTQYF.

This clonotype has only a few counts. This chain joins TRBV3-1 and TRBJ2-3; D gene unclear. V lost 1 base and J lost 4, with 9 bases in between. The CDR3 has 14 residues. Germline-derived CDR1 and CDR2 are LGHDT and YNNKEL (reference sequence). The CDR3 spells CASSQGYFADTQYF. The CDR3 DNA is TGTGCCAGCAGCCAAGGGTACTTTGCAGATACGCAGTATTTT.

This sequence joins TRBV19 and TRBJ2-2; D might be TRBD1 (6 bases). V lost 10 bases to trimming and J lost 5 bases, with 14 bases between them. Germline V gives CDR1 LNHDA, CDR2 SQIVND (reference sequence). The CDR3 loop spans 13 amino acids. The CDR3 region is CATPNRATGELFF. For the CDR3, the DNA is TGTGCCACCCCCAACAGGGCGACCGGGGAGCTGTTTTTT.

CDR3 sequence (DNA): TGTGCCAGCAGCCAAGAACAAGGGCGGGGTACGCAGTATTTT. Its protein product is CASSQEQGRGTQYF. V gene TRBV4-2 combines with J gene TRBJ2-3, with a possible D match to TRBD2 (6 bases). Germline-derived CDR1 and CDR2 are LGHNA and YNFKEQ. The V end was cut by 0 bases, the J end by 8 bases, with 12 bases between. This CDR3 has 14 residues.

This clonotype was counted between two and nine times. The CDR3 nucleotides read TGCAGTGCTAGACCACCGGGGGAAGGGCATGGCTACACCTTC. As protein: CSARPPGEGHGYTF. The V and J genes are TRBV20-1 and TRBJ1-2, with a weak D call TRBD1 (5 bases). The CDR3 covers 14 residues. With 2 bases removed from V and 6 bases from J, the gap between germline ends came to 16 bases. The V gene's germline CDR1 is DFQATT and CDR2 SNEGSKA (reference sequence).

This clonotype was observed many times. This rearrangement joins TRBV5-1 to TRBJ2-3; 8 bases align to TRBD1. The CDR3 has 18 residues. V trimming: 3 bases; J trimming: 0 bases; junction bases outside the gene matches: 12. Germline V gene lookup returns CDR1 SGHRS and CDR2 YFSETQ. This CDR3 is CASSYGQGTPASTDTQYF. The CDR3 nucleotides are TGCGCCAGCAGCTACGGACAGGGAACTCCTGCTAGCACAGATACGCAGTATTTT.

This clonotype was detected ten times or more. This chain joins TRBV7-2 and TRBJ2-2, with a possible D match to TRBD1 (6 bases). Trimming took off 5 bases at V and 6 bases at J, with 13 bases between the two ends. The CDR3 runs 14 residues. Germline-derived CDR1 and CDR2 are SGHTA and FQGNSA. The CDR3 is CASSPDSRAGELFF. DNA of the CDR3: TGTGCCAGCAGCCCGGACAGTAGGGCCGGGGAGCTGTTTTTT.

This clonotype was detected many times. The chain employs TRBV5-4 and TRBJ2-5, with TRBD2 identical over 9 bases. From germline, CDR1 is SGHNT and CDR2 YYREEE (reference sequence). The CDR3 runs 17 residues. The V gene end was trimmed by 0 bases and the J gene end by 1 base; junction bases not matched to a gene: 7. Here the CDR3 reads CASSLAVLAGAQETQYF. CDR3 coding DNA: TGTGCCAGCAGCTTGGCGGTCTTAGCGGGGGCCCAAGAGACCCAGTACTTC.

The V gene is TRBV28, the J gene TRBJ1-6, with a weak D call TRBD1 (5 bases). V gave up 4 bases and J gave up 10 bases, with 8 bases separating them. Germline assignment: CDR1 MDHEN and CDR2 SYDVKM. This CDR3 has 12 amino acids. In nucleotides, the CDR3 is TGTGCCAGCAGTTACCAGGGATCACCCCTCCACTTT. Encoded protein: CASSYQGSPLHF.

This clonotype was seen only a few times. J is TRBJ2-1 and V is TRBV2; 11 nucleotides agree with TRBD2. V shed 5 bases, J shed 9 bases, and the junction held 9 bases outside the gene matches. The CDR3 length is 15 residues. From germline, CDR1 is SNHLY and CDR2 FYNNEI. The CDR3 region is CASSRDSGGAPEQFF. Written as DNA, the CDR3 is TGTGCCAGCAGTCGGGATAGCGGGGGGGCCCCTGAGCAGTTCTTC.

The sample holds many counts of this clonotype. The chain links TRBV19 to TRBJ1-2; the D gene is possibly TRBD1 (6 bases). The germline V gene encodes CDR1 LNHDA and CDR2 SQIVND (reference sequence). The CDR3 is 14 residues long. With 8 bases removed from V and 7 bases from J, the gap between germline ends came to 20 bases. CDR3 sequence: CASLGQTGKSGYTF. The CDR3 nucleotides read TGTGCCAGTCTGGGCCAAACAGGGAAGTCTGGCTACACCTTC.

This clonotype has a count of ten or more. The chain carries TRBV2 and TRBJ2-1; no reliable D call. Germline V gene sequence: CDR1 SNHLY, CDR2 FYNNEI. The length of the CDR3 is 11 residues. Trimming pared 7 bases from V and 3 bases from J, leaving 4 bases between. CDR3 bases: TGTGCCAGCAACGGCTACAATGAGCAGTTCTTC. Protein sequence: CASNGYNEQFF.

This clonotype was found many times. This rearrangement joins TRBV28 to TRBJ1-3, with TRBD1 as a possible D gene (6 bases). In germline, CDR1 is MDHEN, CDR2 SYDVKM. The CDR3 covers 14 residues. The V gene lost 6 bases and the J gene lost 6 bases, with 15 bases spanning the gap. This CDR3 reads CASSSTGKVNTIYF. The DNA of the CDR3 is TGTGCCAGCAGCTCTACAGGGAAAGTAAACACCATATATTTT.